This is a list of T cell receptor beta chains from one sample in a study of post-analysis software for immune sequencing data. Via MiXCR, TCRdb re-called the PCR reads, giving one row per CDR3 protein. The sample holds around 700,000 distinct CDR3 sequences, 59% seen once. Material for sequencing was blood. The receptor source for this set is a girl aged 2 to 9 with multiple sclerosis. CDR3s include the opening cysteine and the closing phenylalanine or tryptophan. The D gene is left open where the match is weak. A row's size may be missing; if present it is once, few, many or a size class.

.	TRBV4-1	.	TRBJ2-1	TGCGCCAGCGTAGGCGCCGATGAGCAGTTCTTC	CASVGADEQFF
.	TRBV20-1	.	TRBJ2-5	TGCAGTGCTGGCCGGCAGAACCTAATCCAAGAGACCCAGTACTTC	CSAGRQNLIQETQYF
few	TRBV7-2	.	TRBJ2-7	TGTGCCAGCAGCTTAGACTGGACCTACGAGCAGTACTTC	CASSLDWTYEQYF
.	TRBV4-1	TRBD2	TRBJ2-1	TGCGCCAGCAGCCTCACTGACGCGGGAGCCGGCTACAATGAGCAGTTCTTC	CASSLTDAGAGYNEQFF
.	TRBV6-5	.	TRBJ1-2	TGTGCCAGCAGTCCGCAGCGGATAGCCTTCTATGGCTACACCTTC	CASSPQRIAFYGYTF
.	TRBV5-1	TRBD1	TRBJ2-3	TGCGCCAGCAGCTTGGTACCCGGACAGGGCACAGATACGCAGTATTTT	CASSLVPGQGTDTQYF
.	TRBV4-1	.	TRBJ2-7	TGCGCCAGCAGCCAAGATCGGGGTGCAGGGGCCTACGAGCAGTACTTC	CASSQDRGAGAYEQYF
.	TRBV5-6	.	TRBJ2-7	TGTGCCAGCAGCCGGGGTTGGGATGGCGAGCAGTACTTC	CASSRGWDGEQYF
.	TRBV20-1	.	TRBJ1-2	TGCAGTGCTAGAGGGGAAGGGGGTCCCAGCTACACCTTC	CSARGEGGPSYTF
.	TRBV29-1	.	TRBJ2-1	TGCAGCGTTGAAGGAAAAGAGGGGAGCTCCTACAATGAGCAGTTCTTC	CSVEGKEGSSYNEQFF
.	TRBV7-6	TRBD2	TRBJ2-5	TGTGCCAGCAGCTTAGCGGCGGCTAGCGGGTTACAAGAGACCCAGTACTTC	CASSLAAASGLQETQYF
.	TRBV4-2	.	TRBJ2-2	TGTGCCAGCAGCCAAGATTTGCGCGGGAAAAACACCGGGGAGCTGTTTTTT	CASSQDLRGKNTGELFF
.	TRBV24-1	TRBD2	TRBJ2-1	TGTGCCACCAGTGATCCCGGGACTAGCGGACCCGAGCAGTTCTTC	CATSDPGTSGPEQFF
.	TRBV12-3/TRBV12-4	TRBD2	TRBJ2-5	TGTGCCAGCAGAGGGCGGGGGAAGGAGGAGACCCAGTACTTC	CASRGRGKEETQYF
.	TRBV29-1	.	TRBJ2-1	TGCAGCGCTGGGGACTTTGGCAACGAGCAGTTCTTC	CSAGDFGNEQFF
.	TRBV29-1	.	TRBJ2-1	TGCAGCGTTGAAGACGAAAATGAGCAGTTCTTC	CSVEDENEQFF
.	TRBV2	.	TRBJ2-3	TGTGCCAGCAGTGAAAAGGGAGATACGCAGTATTTT	CASSEKGDTQYF
few	TRBV4-3	.	TRBJ1-2	TGCGCCAGCAGCCAAGAGCGTCAGTTCGATGGCTACACCTTC	CASSQERQFDGYTF
.	TRBV5-6	.	TRBJ2-7	TGTGCCAGCAGCTTTGGGACATCCACCTACGAGCAGTACTTC	CASSFGTSTYEQYF
once	TRBV6-6	TRBD1	TRBJ2-1	TGTGCCAGCAGTTCGCTGCCAGGGGGCGCTGAGCAGTTCTTC	CASSSLPGGAEQFF
.	TRBV11-2	TRBD2	TRBJ2-3	TGTGCCAGCAGCACGGAACCGGACGGGGGGTTCACAGATACGCAGTATTTT	CASSTEPDGGFTDTQYF
.	TRBV7-9	.	TRBJ2-1	TGTGCCAGCACCCCGCTTAATACAGGCAATGAGCAGTTCTTC	CASTPLNTGNEQFF
.	TRBV11-2	.	TRBJ1-2	TGTGCCAGCAGCTCCCTACGACGCGGAGTAAAATCTAACTATGGCTACACCTTC	CASSSLRRGVKSNYGYTF
few	TRBV10-3	.	TRBJ2-5	TGTGCCATCGCCCGCCAGGGGCAGTACCAAGAGACCCAGTACTTC	CAIARQGQYQETQYF
.	TRBV6-5	.	TRBJ2-3	TGTGCCAGCAGTGTAACAGGGCCAAGTGATACGCAGTATTTT	CASSVTGPSDTQYF
.	TRBV20-1	.	TRBJ1-2	TGCAGTGCTAGAGCGGGGTATGGCTACACCTTC	CSARAGYGYTF
.	TRBV7-2	TRBD2	TRBJ2-5	TGTGCCAGCAGCGCGACTAGCGGGGGGTTTCAAGAGACCCAGTACTTC	CASSATSGGFQETQYF
.	TRBV12-3/TRBV12-4	.	TRBJ1-2	TGTGCCAGCAGTTCCGGACAGCCCGCTTATGGCTACACCTTC	CASSSGQPAYGYTF
.	TRBV7-9	.	TRBJ1-1	TGTGCCAGCAGCCCCGTTTTACGCGGGGCACTAAACACTGAAGCTTTCTTT	CASSPVLRGALNTEAFF
.	TRBV7-9	.	TRBJ2-1	TGTGCCAGCAGCTTAGCGAGGGTTTCGGGCTACAATGAGCAGTTCTTC	CASSLARVSGYNEQFF
.	TRBV20-1	TRBD2	TRBJ2-3	TGCAGTGCTAGAGTAAGGGCGGGAGGCCCCCCCACAGATACGCAGTATTTT	CSARVRAGGPPTDTQYF
.	TRBV4-3	TRBD2	TRBJ2-3	TGCGCCAGCAGCCACGGACCGCAACCGGGACTAGCTCCGCTCAGTACGCAGTATTTT	CASSHGPQPGLAPLSTQYF
once	TRBV9	TRBD2	TRBJ2-3	TGTGCCAGCAGCGTAGCGGGGGGGACCACAGATACGCAGTATTTT	CASSVAGGTTDTQYF
.	TRBV7-2	.	TRBJ2-7	TGTGCCAGCAGCTTAAGTGGACGGGGAGCAAACTACGAGCAGTACTTC	CASSLSGRGANYEQYF
.	TRBV5-1	.	TRBJ2-1	TGCGCCAGCAGCTTCCGGGACAACACCCTTTACAATGAGCGGTTCTTC	CASSFRDNTLYNERFF
few	TRBV6-2/TRBV6-3	.	TRBJ2-1	TGTGCCAGCACCACCTACAATGAGCAGTTCTTC	CASTTYNEQFF
.	TRBV7-2	.	TRBJ1-1	TGTGCCAGCAGCTTGATAACAGGGAGGGGAACTGAAGCTTTCTTT	CASSLITGRGTEAFF
.	TRBV29-1	.	TRBJ2-1	TGCAGCGTTGTAGTCGGGGGCCTCAGCTCCTACAATGAGCAGTTCTTC	CSVVVGGLSSYNEQFF
.	TRBV7-2	.	TRBJ1-1	TGTGCCAGCAGCTTAGTAAGGGTCAGGGGAACCACTGAAGCTTTCTTT	CASSLVRVRGTTEAFF
.	TRBV4-2	.	TRBJ1-2	TGTGCCAGCAGCCAAGCGCCAGGGGAGCTCGACTATGGCTACACCTTC	CASSQAPGELDYGYTF
.	TRBV5-1	.	TRBJ2-7	TGCGCCAGCAGTGGAAGGGAGTGGTTCGGTTACGAGCAGTACTTC	CASSGREWFGYEQYF
.	TRBV24-1	.	TRBJ2-1	TGTGCCACCAGTGATTTGAACCAGCGCTCCTACAATGAGCAGTTCTTC	CATSDLNQRSYNEQFF
.	TRBV5-5	.	TRBJ2-5	TGTGCCAGCAGCTTGCGGGACCCCCCAGAGACCCAGTACTTC	CASSLRDPPETQYF
few	TRBV29-1	.	TRBJ1-2	TGCAGCGTCCAGGGAGGGACGGTTGTGTATGGCTACACCTTC	CSVQGGTVVYGYTF
.	TRBV6-2/TRBV6-3	.	TRBJ1-2	TGTGCCAGCAGTTATCAGGACGATGGCTACACCTTC	CASSYQDDGYTF
.	TRBV6-6	.	TRBJ1-6	TGTGCCAGCAGTTACTTGGGGCAGGGTAATTCACCCCTCCACTTT	CASSYLGQGNSPLHF
few	TRBV24-1	.	TRBJ2-5	TGTGCCACCAGTGACCAGGTCCAAGAGACCCAGTACTTC	CATSDQVQETQYF